The clone carrying this T cell receptor (beta chain) has more than one count but fewer than ten. This record belongs to a study of early T cells in non-severe SARS-CoV-2 infection. As for the study in general: Chains were unpaired, as sequencing was done on bulk RNA from unsorted whole blood.

Each single cDNA molecule received a unique molecular identifier. TCRdb independently ran MiXCR on the 5' RACE reads; one entry per CDR3 protein. The data contain approximately 69,000 distinct CDR3 sequences, roughly 10% of them singletons. Sample: whole blood. The sequence was obtained from an adult who was a healthcare worker with PCR-confirmed SARS-CoV-2 infection or an uninfected control (not recorded which).

This chain's CDR3 is CASRGQGSSPLHF. The CDR3 coding sequence is TGTGCCAGCAGGGGACAGGGTAGTTCACCCCTCCACTTT. The gene calls are TRBV11-3 and TRBJ1-6; TRBD1 matches at 9 bases. With 6 bases clipped from V and 9 bases from J, the junction kept 3 bases outside the gene matches. The germline gives CDR1 SGHNT, CDR2 YENEEA. The CDR3 runs 13 residues.